Listed here is a single T cell receptor (beta chain). This sample was taken from a study of blood T cell repertoires in COVID-19. The wider study: Specimens from acute and convalescent COVID-19 originated in the United States, Italy and Spain. PBMCs, B-cell-depleted T cells, or T cells provided the cDNA or gDNA that made up the material.

Authors' data handling: Amplification with reference gene primers provided the estimates of nucleated cell counts. Some clones are missing from TCRdb's copy, which holds only in-frame ones; the method was immunoSEQ multiplex PCR. V and J calls and clone size are copied from that table; D and trimming were computed from the DNA. Here the sample spans 85,000 to 95,000 clones, approximately 85% being singletons. Per the germline V gene, CDR1 is PRHDT and CDR2 is FYEKMQ (reference sequence). The CDR3 has 15 amino acids. Trimming took 1 base from V and 9 from J; bases not matched to a gene: 9. The receptor was derived from a human donor in a cohort sampled during active COVID-19. The J gene is TRBJ2-1, the V gene TRBV13; 7 positions agree with TRBD2. Sequenced input: peripheral blood. CDR3 sequence: CASSLEGGGGGEQFF. The CDR3 nucleotides are TGTGCCAGCAGCTTAGAGGGCGGGGGAGGAGGTGAGCAGTTCTTC.